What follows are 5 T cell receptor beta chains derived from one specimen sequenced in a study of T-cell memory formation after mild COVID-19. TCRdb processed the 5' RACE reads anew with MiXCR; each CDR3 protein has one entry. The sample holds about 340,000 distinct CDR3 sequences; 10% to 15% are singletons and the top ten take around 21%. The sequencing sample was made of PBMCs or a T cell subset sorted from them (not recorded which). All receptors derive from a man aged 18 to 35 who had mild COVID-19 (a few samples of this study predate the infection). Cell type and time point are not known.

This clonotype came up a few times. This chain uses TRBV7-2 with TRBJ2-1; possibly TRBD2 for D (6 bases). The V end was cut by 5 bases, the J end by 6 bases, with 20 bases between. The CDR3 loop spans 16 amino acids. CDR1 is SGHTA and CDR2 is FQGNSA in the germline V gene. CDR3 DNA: TGTGCCAGCAGCAGCTCCCCGGGGGATCGGGTCAATGAGCAGTTCTTC. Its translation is CASSSSPGDRVNEQFF.

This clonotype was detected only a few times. CDR3 sequence: CASSVMGIGETQYF. The CDR3 region has the DNA TGTGCCAGCAGCGTAATGGGTATTGGGGAGACCCAGTACTTC. The chain is built from TRBV9 and TRBJ2-5; D is uncertain. The CDR3 has 14 residues. Trimming cost V 1 base and J 5 bases, with 12 bases left between them. The germline V gene has CDR1 SGDLS and CDR2 YYNGEE.

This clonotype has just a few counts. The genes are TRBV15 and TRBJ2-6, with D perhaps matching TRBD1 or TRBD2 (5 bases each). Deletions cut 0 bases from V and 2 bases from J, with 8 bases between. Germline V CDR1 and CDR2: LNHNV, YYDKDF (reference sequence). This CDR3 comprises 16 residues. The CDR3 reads CATSREPGPGANVLTF. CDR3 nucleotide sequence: TGTGCCACCAGCAGAGAGCCGGGGCCTGGGGCCAACGTCCTGACTTTC.

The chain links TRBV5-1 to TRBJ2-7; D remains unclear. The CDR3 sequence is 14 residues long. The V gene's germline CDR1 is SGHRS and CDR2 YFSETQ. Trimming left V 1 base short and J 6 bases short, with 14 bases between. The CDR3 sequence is CASSLLPAPSEQYV. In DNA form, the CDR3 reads TGCGCCAGCAGCTTGCTGCCAGCCCCAAGCGAGCAGTACGTC.

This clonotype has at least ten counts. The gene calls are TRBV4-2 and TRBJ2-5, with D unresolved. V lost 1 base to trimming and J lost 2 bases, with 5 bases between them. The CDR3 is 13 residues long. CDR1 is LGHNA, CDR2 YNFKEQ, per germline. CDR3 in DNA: TGTGCCAGCAGCCAAGGGCGGCAAGAGACCCAGTACTTC. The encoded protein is CASSQGRQETQYF.